These 4 T cell receptor beta chains were all obtained from the same sample, sequenced in a study of monozygotic twins with cystic fibrosis. TCRdb's copy holds only in-frame clones and misses some; the assay was immunoSEQ multiplex PCR. The sample includes over 20,000 clones, under 95% of them seen just once. The sequenced sample consisted of blood. The receptors here all came from a girl under 10 years old with cystic fibrosis.

The rearrangement joins TRBV6-5 to TRBJ2-7; perhaps TRBD2 as D (5 bases). CDR3 length: 14 residues. CDR1 and CDR2 from the germline V gene are MNHEY and SVGAGI. Trimming removed 0 bases from V and 0 bases from J, with 6 bases in between. The DNA for the CDR3 is TGTGCCAGCAGTTACTCGAGGGCCTCCTACGAGCAGTACTTC. It codes for CASSYSRASYEQYF.

The V call is TRBV21-1, the J call TRBJ2-3; the table's D call, TRBD2, has no DNA check behind it. TRBV21-1 is labeled a pseudogene. This CDR3 is 15 amino acids long. The CDR3, as DNA: TGTGCCAGCAGCAAAGACCGGGGGGGCACAGATACGCAGTATTTT. This encodes CASSKDRGGTDTQYF.

The chain's CDR3 is CASSPTLHSNQPQHF. CDR3 sequence (DNA): TGTGCCAGCAGCCCCACCTTGCACAGCAATCAGCCCCAGCATTTT. J is TRBJ1-5 and V is TRBV9; D gene ambiguous. Per the germline V gene, CDR1 is SGDLS and CDR2 is YYNGEE. CDR3 size: 15 residues. V shed 4 bases and J shed 1 base, with 12 bases lying between them. Full variable domain (remainder filled in from reference TRBV9 and TRBJ1-5): DSGVTQTPKHLITATGQRVTLRCSPRSGDLSVYWYQQSLDQGLQFLIQYYNGEERAKGNILERFSAQQFPDLHSELNLSSLELGDSALYFCASSPTLHSNQPQHFGDGTRLSIL.

This clone turned up a few times. The rearrangement uses TRBV19 and TRBJ2-1; D is unclear. Germline V gene sequence: CDR1 LNHDA, CDR2 SQIVND (reference sequence). V lost 3 bases and J lost 7, with 4 bases in between. There are 11 residues in the CDR3. In DNA form, the CDR3 reads TGTGCCAGTAGTATTCGGAATGAGCAGTTCTTC. It specifies CASSIRNEQFF.